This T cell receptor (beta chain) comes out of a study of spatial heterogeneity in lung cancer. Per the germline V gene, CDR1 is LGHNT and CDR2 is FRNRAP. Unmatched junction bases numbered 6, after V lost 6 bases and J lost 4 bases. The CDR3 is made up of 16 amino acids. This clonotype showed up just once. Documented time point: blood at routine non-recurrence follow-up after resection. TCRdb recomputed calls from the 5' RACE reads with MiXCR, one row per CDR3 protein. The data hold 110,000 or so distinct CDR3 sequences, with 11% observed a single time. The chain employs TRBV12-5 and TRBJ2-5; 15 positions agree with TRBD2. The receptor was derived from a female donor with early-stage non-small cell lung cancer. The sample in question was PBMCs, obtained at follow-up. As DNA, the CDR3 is TGTGCTAGTGGCCTAGGGACTAGCGGGAGGTTAGAGACCCAGTACTTC. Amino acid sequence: CASGLGTSGRLETQYF.